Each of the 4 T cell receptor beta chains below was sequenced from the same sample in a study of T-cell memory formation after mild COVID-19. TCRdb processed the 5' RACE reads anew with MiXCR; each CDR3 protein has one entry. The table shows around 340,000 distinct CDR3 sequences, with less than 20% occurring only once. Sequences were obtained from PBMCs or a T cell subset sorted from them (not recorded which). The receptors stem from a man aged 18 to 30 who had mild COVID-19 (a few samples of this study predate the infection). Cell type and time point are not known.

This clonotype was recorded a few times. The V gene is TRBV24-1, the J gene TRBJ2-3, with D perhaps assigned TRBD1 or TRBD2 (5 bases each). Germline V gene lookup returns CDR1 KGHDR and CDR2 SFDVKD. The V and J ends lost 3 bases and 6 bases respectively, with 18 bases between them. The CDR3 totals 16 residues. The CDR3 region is CATSDPGRTGADTQYF. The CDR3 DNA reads TGTGCCACCAGTGATCCCGGACGGACCGGGGCTGATACGCAGTATTTT.

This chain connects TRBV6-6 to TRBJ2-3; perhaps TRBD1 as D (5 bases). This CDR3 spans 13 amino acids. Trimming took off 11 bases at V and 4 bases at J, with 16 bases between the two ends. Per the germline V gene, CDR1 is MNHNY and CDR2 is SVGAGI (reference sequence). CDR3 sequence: CAGRAGSADTQYF. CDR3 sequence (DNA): TGTGCCGGTCGGGCAGGGTCGGCAGATACGCAGTATTTT.

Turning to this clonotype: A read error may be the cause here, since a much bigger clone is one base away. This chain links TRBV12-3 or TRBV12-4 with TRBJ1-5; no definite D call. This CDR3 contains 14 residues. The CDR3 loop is CSSSLSREGQPQHF. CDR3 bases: TGTTCCAGCAGTTTGTCCCGGGAGGGTCAGCCCCAGCATTTT.

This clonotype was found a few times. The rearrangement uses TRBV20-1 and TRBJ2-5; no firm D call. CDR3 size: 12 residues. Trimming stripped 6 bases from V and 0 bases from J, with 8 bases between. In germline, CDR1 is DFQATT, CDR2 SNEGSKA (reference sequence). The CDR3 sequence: CSATMYQETQYF. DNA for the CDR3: TGCAGTGCAACTATGTACCAAGAGACCCAGTACTTC.